The next 23 T cell receptor beta chains were all read from a single sample in a study of blood T cell repertoires in COVID-19. Assay used: immunoSEQ multiplex PCR; TCRdb lists only in-frame clones, some missing. The sample shows 70,000 to 95,000 clones, more than 90% of them seen only once. Sequencing used peripheral blood. All receptors come from a human donor with active COVID-19. The donor label of this sample is uncertain.

The V gene is TRBV7-2, the J gene TRBJ1-1, with D tentatively TRBD1 (6 bases). The V gene's germline CDR1 is SGHTA and CDR2 FQGNSA. Trimming removed 8 bases at V and 7 bases at J, with 23 bases between. This CDR3 has 15 residues. CDR3 nucleotides: TGTGCCAGCGGGCTTAACCCACAGGGCAGGAATGAAGCTTTCTTT. Amino acid sequence: CASGLNPQGRNEAFF.

The chain combines TRBV14 with TRBJ2-1; D is uncertain. The CDR3 is 16 amino acids. Germline V gives CDR1 SGHDN, CDR2 FVKESK. V gave up 3 bases and J gave up 8 bases, with 20 bases separating them. The CDR3 is CASSQYGTLRFDEQFF. CDR3 coding DNA: TGTGCCAGCAGCCAGTACGGAACGTTGAGGTTTGATGAGCAGTTCTTC.

The chain carries TRBV9 and TRBJ2-4; D possibly corresponds to TRBD2 (5 bases). V lost 4 bases and J lost 0, with 17 bases in between. This CDR3 comprises 17 residues. CDR1 is SGDLS, CDR2 YYNGEE, per germline. The CDR3 here is CASSPRTGSLAKNIQYF. The CDR3 nucleotides are TGTGCCAGCAGCCCCCGCACGGGAAGTCTAGCCAAAAACATTCAGTACTTC.

This clone was seen only once. This chain joins TRBV5-6 and TRBJ2-5, with TRBD1 identical over 9 bases. CDR3 length equals 15 residues. Germline V gives CDR1 SGHDT, CDR2 YYEEEE. The junction had 9 bases not matched to a gene; V was cut back by 3 bases and J by 6 bases. CDR3 sequence: CASSYPGQGTKTQYF. CDR3 DNA: TGTGCCAGCAGCTACCCGGGACAGGGTACAAAGACCCAGTACTTC.

This clone has a handful of counts. The CDR3 DNA reads TGTGCCAGCAGAAGATCCGGGGTTAACTATGGCTACACCTTC. It specifies CASRRSGVNYGYTF. The chain uses TRBV11-2 and TRBJ1-2; unclear D gene. The CDR3 extends over 14 amino acids. CDR1 is SGHAT, CDR2 FQNNGV, per germline. Trimming shortened V by 6 bases and J by 1 base, and 12 bases separated the two germline ends.

J is TRBJ1-2 and V is TRBV5-1, with TRBD1 identical over 9 bases. The CDR3 consists of 16 residues. CDR1 and CDR2 (germline): SGHRS, YFSETQ. J was trimmed by 5 bases and V by 4 bases; bases with no gene match: 12. The CDR3 sequence: CASSIAPGQGSYGYTF. As DNA, the CDR3 is TGCGCCAGCAGCATCGCCCCGGGACAGGGATCGTATGGCTACACCTTC.

On this clone: This specimen includes other DNA sequences encoding the same CDR3. The chain recombines TRBV7-9 with TRBJ2-7; possible D gene TRBD2, 5 bases. CDR1 is SEHNR, CDR2 FQNEAQ, per germline (reference sequence). CDR3 length: 12 amino acids. With 5 bases removed from V and 1 base from J, the gap between germline ends came to 6 bases. Here the CDR3 DNA reads TGTGCCAGCAGCCCGGGGTCCTACGAGCAGTACTTC. This gives the protein CASSPGSYEQYF.

Points on this clone: The same CDR3 also results from other DNA sequences found in this sample. CDR3 nucleotides: TGTGCCAGCAGCGTAGAGGGGGGCACAGATACGCAGTATTTT. Translating gives CASSVEGGTDTQYF. The V call is TRBV9, the J call TRBJ2-3, with TRBD1 as a possible D gene (6 bases). The V and J ends lost 0 bases and 1 base respectively, with 6 bases between them. CDR3 length equals 14 residues. CDR1 SGDLS and CDR2 YYNGEE come from the germline V gene. Supplemented by reference TRBV9 and TRBJ2-3, the full variable domain reads DSGVTQTPKHLITATGQRVTLRCSPRSGDLSVYWYQQSLDQGLQFLIQYYNGEERAKGNILERFSAQQFPDLHSELNLSSLELGDSALYFCASSVEGGTDTQYFGPGTRLTVL.

The gene calls are TRBV11-2 and TRBJ1-5; weak D call: TRBD1 (6 bases). Germline V gene data show CDR1 as SGHAT and CDR2 as FQNNGV. The CDR3 is 11 amino acids. The CDR3 bases are TGTAGGAGGGGGGGGTGTCAGCCCCAGCATTTT. Protein: CRRGGCQPQHF.

This rearrangement joins TRBV7-9 to TRBJ2-3; no firm D call. The V end was cut by 2 bases, the J end by 4 bases, with 4 bases between. The CDR3 runs 12 residues. CDR1 is SEHNR and CDR2 is FQNEAQ in the germline V gene (reference sequence). CDR3 nucleotide sequence: TGTGCCAGCAGCTTAACTCCAGATACGCAGTATTTT. This translates into CASSLTPDTQYF.

The J gene is TRBJ1-2, the V gene TRBV5-1; 8 bases match TRBD1. With 3 bases clipped from V and 4 bases from J, the junction kept 8 bases outside the gene matches. CDR3 length: 15 amino acids. Germline assignment: CDR1 SGHRS and CDR2 YFSETQ. This CDR3 reads CASSWGSGQVYGYTF. CDR3 in DNA: TGCGCCAGCAGCTGGGGTTCGGGACAGGTCTATGGCTACACCTTC.

This sequence joins TRBV3-1 (or the pseudogene TRBV3-2) and TRBJ2-7; possibly TRBD1 for D (6 bases). The CDR3 has 12 residues. Germline CDR1 is LGHDT and CDR2 is YNNKEL (reference sequence). With 8 bases removed from V and 1 base from J, the gap between germline ends came to 9 bases. DNA of the CDR3: TGTGCCAGCCGGGACACATCCTACGAGCAGTACTTC. Protein: CASRDTSYEQYF.

This sequence joins TRBV7-2 and TRBJ1-5, with 10 bases that match TRBD1. The CDR3 contains 16 residues. With V trimmed by 0 bases and J by 9 bases, 8 bases remained unmatched. CDR1 is SGHTA and CDR2 is FQGNSA in the germline V gene. The CDR3 region is CASSLAGTGVPGPQHF. The CDR3, as DNA: TGTGCCAGCAGCTTAGCTGGGACAGGGGTCCCAGGGCCCCAGCATTTT. Full variable domain (missing parts from reference TRBV7-2 and TRBJ1-5): GAGVSQSPSNKVTEKGKDVELRCDPISGHTALYWYRQSLGQGLEFLIYFQGNSAPDKSGLPSDRFSAERTGGSVSTLTIQRTQQEDSAVYLCASSLAGTGVPGPQHFGDGTRLSIL.

The V call is TRBV6-5, the J call TRBJ1-4, with unresolved D. The CDR3 has 14 residues. CDR1 and CDR2 from the germline V gene are MNHEY and SVGAGI. V dropped 4 bases and J dropped 4 bases, with 10 bases sitting between them. For the CDR3, the DNA is TGTGCCAGCAGTTTGAGGCAAAGTAATGAAAAACTGTTTTTT. This translates into CASSLRQSNEKLFF.

V is TRBV5-1 and J is TRBJ1-2; no reliable D call. This CDR3 contains 13 residues. CDR1 and CDR2 from the germline V gene are SGHRS and YFSETQ. The V end was cut by 7 bases, the J end by 4 bases, with 14 bases between. The DNA for the CDR3 is TGCGCCAGCCGGAGGGCAGAGCCCTATGGCTACACCTTC. It yields the protein CASRRAEPYGYTF. Looking up the rest from reference TRBV5-1 and TRBJ1-2 gives the full variable domain: KAGVTQTPRYLIKTRGQQVTLSCSPISGHRSVSWYQQTPGQGLQFLFEYFSETQRNKGNFPGRFSGRQFSNSRSEMNVSTLELGDSALYLCASRRAEPYGYTFGSGTRLTVV.

This clone was recorded only once. The chain combines TRBV2 with TRBJ1-1; D is possibly TRBD1 (5 bases). V shed 3 bases and J shed 4 bases, with 21 bases lying between them. CDR1 is SNHLY, CDR2 FYNNEI, per germline. This CDR3 spans 17 amino acids. The CDR3 sequence: CASSEFVGHYTGTEAFF. DNA of the CDR3: TGTGCCAGCAGTGAGTTTGTTGGACACTACACGGGCACTGAAGCTTTCTTT.

V usage is TRBV27 and J usage is TRBJ2-1; D is perhaps TRBD2 (5 bases). This CDR3 comprises 15 residues. Germline-derived CDR1 and CDR2 are MNHEY and SMNVEV (reference sequence). Trimming stripped 3 bases from V and 0 bases from J, with 9 bases between. CDR3 amino acids: CASSLRASSYNEQFF. CDR3 nucleotides: TGTGCCAGCAGTTTGAGGGCTAGCTCCTACAATGAGCAGTTCTTC.

The chain couples TRBV3-1 (or the pseudogene TRBV3-2) to TRBJ2-3; D remains unclear. The CDR3 spans 12 residues. Germline CDR1 and CDR2: LGHDT and YNNKEL (reference sequence). V gave up 3 bases and J gave up 6 bases, with 7 bases separating them. The CDR3 coding sequence is TGTGCCAGCAGCCATTCCGGGGATACGCAGTATTTT. As protein: CASSHSGDTQYF.

This clone showed up just once. The rearrangement links TRBV7-9 to TRBJ2-7, with 9 bases fitting TRBD1. The CDR3 loop spans 15 amino acids. After removal of 1 base from V and 5 bases from J, the junction contained 6 bases not matched to a gene. Germline assignment: CDR1 SEHNR and CDR2 FQNEAQ (reference sequence). This chain's CDR3 is CASSLGTGAMNEQYF. The CDR3, as DNA: TGTGCCAGCAGCTTAGGGACAGGGGCTATGAACGAGCAGTACTTC.

This chain uses TRBV29-1 with TRBJ2-2, with D unclear. V lost 4 bases, J lost 8 bases, and 11 bases lay in between. The germline gives CDR1 SQVTM, CDR2 ANQGSEA. CDR3 length: 12 amino acids. The CDR3 sequence is CSVVEKSGELFF. For the CDR3, the DNA is TGCAGCGTTGTAGAAAAATCGGGGGAGCTGTTTTTT.

CDR3 nucleotides: TGTGCCAGCAGACACGGGACAGGGGGGAACACTGAAGCTTTCTTT. Translated, it gives CASRHGTGGNTEAFF. This chain joins TRBV6-5 and TRBJ1-1; 11 bases map to TRBD1. Germline CDR1 reads MNHEY; CDR2 reads SVGAGI. The CDR3 runs to 15 residues. V shed 6 bases and J 1 base; nucleotides not matched to a gene: 4.

This chain joins TRBV6-5 and TRBJ2-7; 7 bases match TRBD2. This CDR3 is built from 15 residues. Trimming at V came to 2 bases and at J to 2 bases, leaving 6 bases not matched to a gene. Germline V CDR1 and CDR2: MNHEY, SVGAGI. The CDR3: CASSYKAGPPYEQYF. The CDR3 region has the DNA TGTGCCAGCAGTTACAAAGCGGGACCTCCCTACGAGCAGTACTTC.

This clone occurred once. The chain joins TRBV2 to TRBJ2-2, with 10 bases fitting TRBD2. Germline V gene data show CDR1 as SNHLY and CDR2 as FYNNEI. The V and J ends lost 3 bases and 8 bases, in that order; junction bases with no gene match: 6. The CDR3 runs 15 residues. The CDR3 here is CASSEDSGGSGELFF. Here the CDR3 DNA reads TGTGCCAGCAGTGAGGATAGCGGGGGGTCTGGGGAGCTGTTTTTT.